The present T cell receptor (beta chain) was sequenced within a study of blood T cell repertoires in COVID-19. The assay was immunoSEQ multiplex PCR, and TCRdb's table has in-frame clones only and misses some. The sample contains some 48,000 clones, about 83% of which appear only once. The germline V gene has CDR1 SGHRS and CDR2 YFSETQ. This CDR3 has 17 residues. V was pared by 0 bases and J by 0 bases, with 2 bases of the junction left unmatched. Sequences were obtained from peripheral blood. The chain is built from TRBV5-1 and TRBJ2-4; 11 bases align to TRBD2. The source of this sequence is a human donor in a cohort sampled during active COVID-19. Here the CDR3 reads CASSLVTSGVAKNIQYF. The CDR3 coding sequence is TGCGCCAGCAGCTTGGTGACTAGCGGGGTAGCCAAAAACATTCAGTACTTC.